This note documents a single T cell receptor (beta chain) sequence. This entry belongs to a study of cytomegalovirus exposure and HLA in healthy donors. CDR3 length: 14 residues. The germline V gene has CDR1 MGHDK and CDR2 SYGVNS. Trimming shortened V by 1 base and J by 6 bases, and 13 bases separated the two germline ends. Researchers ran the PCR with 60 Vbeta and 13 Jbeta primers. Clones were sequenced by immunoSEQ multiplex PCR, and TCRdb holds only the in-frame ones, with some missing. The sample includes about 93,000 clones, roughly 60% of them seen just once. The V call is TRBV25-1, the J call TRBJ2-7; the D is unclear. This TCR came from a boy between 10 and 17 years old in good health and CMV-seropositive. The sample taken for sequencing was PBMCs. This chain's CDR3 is CASSESTRMGEQYF. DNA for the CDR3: TGTGCCAGCAGTGAATCCACCAGGATGGGCGAGCAGTACTTC.